This T cell receptor (beta chain) was profiled in a study of T cell repertoires in cytomegalovirus infection. Study summary: Researchers turned to recently identified HLA-C-restricted CMV epitopes as well as well-studied HLA-B-restricted ones.

This clonotype showed up just a few times. Its antigen is not identified. Study results and caveats: There were HLA-C-restricted CMV-specific TCR beta clonotypes dominating the ex vivo response. Cumulative frequency of public TCR beta families picked out carriers of CMV plus the relevant HLA.

The CDR3 is 14 amino acids. V dropped 0 bases and J dropped 5 bases, with 10 bases sitting between them. The germline V gene has CDR1 SGHVS and CDR2 FNYEAQ. MiXCR, run by TCRdb on the reads, gives a single entry per CDR3 protein. The sample lists tens of thousands of distinct CDR3 sequences; about a fifth were seen once. This chain joins TRBV7-6 and TRBJ2-5; the D is unclear. This sequence originates from a human donor in good health (CMV status not recorded). Some clones in this sample may be carry-over from other donors' samples. This specimen was CD8+ T cells from cultured PBMCs, taken from culture after CMV antigen stimulation. Here the CDR3 reads CASSLAGSRETQYF. DNA for the CDR3: TGTGCCAGCAGCTTAGCGGGAAGTCGGGAGACCCAGTACTTC. Looking up the rest from reference TRBV7-6 and TRBJ2-5 gives the full variable domain: GAGVSQSPRYKVTKRGQDVALRCDPISGHVSLYWYRQALGQGPEFLTYFNYEAQQDKSGLPNDRFSAERPEGSISTLTIQRTEQRDSAMYRCASSLAGSRETQYFGPGTRLLVL.